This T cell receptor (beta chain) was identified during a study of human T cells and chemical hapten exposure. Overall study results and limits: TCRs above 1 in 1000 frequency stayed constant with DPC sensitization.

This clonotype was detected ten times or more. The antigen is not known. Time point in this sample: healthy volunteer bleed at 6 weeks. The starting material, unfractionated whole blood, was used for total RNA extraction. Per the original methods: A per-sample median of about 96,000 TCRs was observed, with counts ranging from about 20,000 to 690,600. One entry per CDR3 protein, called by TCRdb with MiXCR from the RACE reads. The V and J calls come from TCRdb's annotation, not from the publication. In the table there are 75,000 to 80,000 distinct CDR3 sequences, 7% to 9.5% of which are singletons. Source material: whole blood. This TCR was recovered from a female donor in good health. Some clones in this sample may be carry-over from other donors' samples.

The DNA of the CDR3 is TGTGCCATCAGTTCGAGTAGCACTGAAGCTTTCTTT. Translating it yields CAISSSSTEAFF. V and J are TRBV10-3 and TRBJ1-1; D remains ambiguous. CDR3 length equals 12 residues. The germline V gene has CDR1 ENHRY and CDR2 SYGVKD. V lost 5 bases to trimming and J lost 4 bases, with 8 bases between them.